This entry lists 31 T cell receptor beta chains sequenced from one sample in a study of blood T cell repertoires in COVID-19. Clones were read by immunoSEQ multiplex PCR, and TCRdb kept only the in-frame ones, dropping some. Here the sample spans nearly 40,000 clones, around four fifths being singletons. The specimen sequenced was peripheral blood. The receptors stem from a man at least 80 years old with active or convalescent COVID-19.

The chain links TRBV9 to TRBJ2-3, with TRBD2 identical over 8 bases. CDR1 SGDLS and CDR2 YYNGEE come from the germline V gene. V dropped 0 bases and J dropped 5; count of bases not matched to a gene: 11. CDR3 size: 17 residues. In nucleotides, the CDR3 is TGTGCCAGCAGCGTAGCTTTCCCGGGAGGGCCGGGAGATACGCAGTATTTT. This codes for CASSVAFPGGPGDTQYF.

The chain joins TRBV18 to TRBJ2-7; D is ambiguous. Trimming pared 2 bases from V and 5 bases from J, leaving 7 bases between. The CDR3 is 12 residues long. Germline lookup yields CDR1 KGHSH and CDR2 LQKENI. The CDR3 coding sequence is TGTGCCAGCTCACCAGAAAGCCACGAGCAGTACTTC. This translates into CASSPESHEQYF.

The chain uses TRBV28 and TRBJ1-3; maybe TRBD1 (5 bases). Germline V gene sequence: CDR1 MDHEN, CDR2 SYDVKM. CDR3 length: 14 amino acids. The V end was cut by 9 bases, the J end by 0 bases, with 12 bases between. The CDR3 DNA sequence: TGTGCCAGTCAGGGTTCCAGCTCTGGAAACACCATATATTTT. The encoded protein is CASQGSSSGNTIYF.

This chain links TRBV19 with TRBJ1-2, with D perhaps matching TRBD1 (5 bases). Trimming cost V 4 bases and J 4 bases, with 16 bases left between them. CDR3 length: 15 residues. The germline V gene has CDR1 LNHDA and CDR2 SQIVND (reference sequence). The CDR3 spells CASSSGPGVSYGYTF. The CDR3 coding sequence is TGTGCCAGTAGTAGCGGGCCGGGGGTGAGCTATGGCTACACCTTC.

This clone has a handful of counts. The chain couples TRBV11-2 to TRBJ2-3; 8 bases fit TRBD1. This CDR3 is built from 17 residues. Germline V gives CDR1 SGHAT, CDR2 FQNNGV. Trimming at V came to 5 bases and at J to 7 bases, leaving 17 bases not matched to a gene. In DNA form, the CDR3 reads TGTGCCAGCAGCGTGAGGGACAGGATGGGTGGATGGTATACGCAGTATTTT. As protein: CASSVRDRMGGWYTQYF.

The chain has TRBV28 and TRBJ2-1, with 10 bases lining up with TRBD2. The length of the CDR3 is 14 residues. CDR1 and CDR2 (germline): MDHEN, SYDVKM. V gave up 2 bases and J gave up 8 bases; unmatched junction bases: 3. The CDR3 bases are TGTGCCAGCAGTTTACTAGCGGGAGATGATGAGCAGTTCTTC. Translated: CASSLLAGDDEQFF.

The sample holds one count of this clone. The chain is built from TRBV18 and TRBJ2-1, with D unclear. The CDR3 consists of 14 residues. The V end lost 2 bases, the J end lost 1 base, and 6 bases lay between the germline ends. Per the germline V gene, CDR1 is KGHSH and CDR2 is LQKENI. Written as DNA, the CDR3 is TGTGCCAGCTCACCAGACTTTTCCTACAATGAGCAGTTCTTC. It specifies CASSPDFSYNEQFF.

The chain is built from TRBV10-3 and TRBJ1-2; 7 positions match TRBD1. V lost 10 bases, J lost 0 bases, and 11 bases stayed unmatched. The CDR3 sequence is 15 residues long. Germline V gene data show CDR1 as ENHRY and CDR2 as SYGVKD. The CDR3 bases are TGTGCCACCGACGACTTACAGGGGACTAACTATGGCTACACCTTC. Encoded protein: CATDDLQGTNYGYTF.

This chain links TRBV6-6 with TRBJ2-2, with D maybe TRBD2 (6 bases). The germline CDR1 and CDR2 sequences are MNHNY and SVGAGI (reference sequence). The length of the CDR3 is 16 residues. The V end was cut by 7 bases, the J end by 5 bases, with 20 bases between. The CDR3 is CASTLPTGLDTGELFF. CDR3 DNA sequence: TGTGCCAGCACCCTTCCCACGGGACTGGATACCGGGGAGCTGTTTTTT.

In this sample, this clone turned up once. CDR3 protein: CASSPGDQETQYF. In nucleotides, the CDR3 is TGTGCCAGCAGCCCCGGGGACCAAGAGACCCAGTACTTC. J is TRBJ2-5 and V is TRBV28, with D possibly being TRBD2 (5 bases). The CDR3 contains 13 residues. With 6 bases removed from V and 0 bases from J, the gap between germline ends came to 8 bases. Germline loops: CDR1 MDHEN, CDR2 SYDVKM.

V is TRBV7-9 and J is TRBJ2-1, with a weak D call TRBD2 (6 bases). Between the trimmed V and J ends, which lost 3 bases and 1 base, there was a span of 10 bases. The CDR3 extends over 15 amino acids. Germline V gene data show CDR1 as SEHNR and CDR2 as FQNEAQ (reference sequence). The chain's CDR3 is CASSFSGPSYNEQFF. The CDR3 coding sequence is TGTGCCAGCAGCTTTAGCGGCCCATCCTACAATGAGCAGTTCTTC.

The chain employs TRBV2 and TRBJ1-5; no firm D call. Germline CDR1 and CDR2: SNHLY and FYNNEI. The CDR3 extends over 12 amino acids. Trimming cost V 2 bases and J 11 bases, with 10 bases left between them. The CDR3 DNA is TGTGCCAGCAGTGAACGGAGCGTGACCCAGCATTTT. Translating it yields CASSERSVTQHF.

V is TRBV4-3 and J is TRBJ2-7, with D perhaps matching TRBD2 (5 bases). CDR1 and CDR2 from the germline V gene are LGHNA and YSLEER. The CDR3 extends over 13 amino acids. The V end was cut by 4 bases, the J end by 5 bases, with 12 bases between. CDR3 coding DNA: TGCGCCAGCAGCCTTTATCTGGGAGACGAGCAGTACTTC. Protein: CASSLYLGDEQYF.

The rearrangement uses TRBV19 and TRBJ2-2, with 9 bases lining up with TRBD1. The germline V gene has CDR1 LNHDA and CDR2 SQIVND (reference sequence). This CDR3 has 14 amino acids. The V segment lost 6 bases and the J segment 1 base; nucleotides outside the gene matches: 0. CDR3 sequence reads: CASRDRGNTGELFF. CDR3 DNA: TGTGCCAGTAGGGACAGGGGGAACACCGGGGAGCTGTTTTTT.

V gene TRBV10-3 combines with J gene TRBJ2-7, with TRBD2 identical over 10 bases. The V gene's germline CDR1 is ENHRY and CDR2 SYGVKD. The CDR3 is 16 residues long. V shed 0 bases, J shed 0 bases, and the junction held 2 bases outside the gene matches. The CDR3 region is CAISESSGGISYEQYF. CDR3 sequence (DNA): TGTGCCATCAGTGAGTCTAGCGGGGGGATCTCCTACGAGCAGTACTTC.

This clone was detected a few times. J is TRBJ1-2 and V is TRBV14, with D possibly matching TRBD1 (6 bases). V lost 1 base and J 4 bases, leaving 13 bases between the germline ends. This CDR3 has 15 amino acids. Germline CDR1 is SGHDN and CDR2 is FVKESK. The CDR3 nucleotides are TGTGCCAGCAGCCAAGCTGCGACAGGACCCTATGGCTACACCTTC. As protein: CASSQAATGPYGYTF.

V and J are TRBV7-9 and TRBJ1-3; possible D gene TRBD1, 6 bases. CDR3 length: 14 amino acids. V was pared by 5 bases and J by 15 bases, with 23 bases between. The germline V gene encodes CDR1 SEHNR and CDR2 FQNEAQ (reference sequence). CDR3 residues: CASSERESGGVPYF. The CDR3, as DNA: TGTGCCAGCAGCGAAAGGGAGTCGGGGGGCGTCCCATATTTT.

This clone was seen only a few times. V usage is TRBV19 and J usage is TRBJ2-7; 8 positions match TRBD2. The CDR3 totals 13 residues. Germline V gene data show CDR1 as LNHDA and CDR2 as SQIVND (reference sequence). Trimming took 8 bases from V and 3 from J; bases not matched to a gene: 6. The CDR3 loop reads CASASGGLYEQYF. The DNA for the CDR3 is TGTGCCAGTGCCAGCGGGGGTCTCTACGAGCAGTACTTC.

The V gene is TRBV7-2, the J gene TRBJ1-4, with TRBD1 as a possible D gene (5 bases). The CDR3 sequence is 15 residues long. The V and J ends lost 6 bases and 7 bases respectively, with 18 bases between them. CDR1 and CDR2 from the germline V gene are SGHTA and FQGNSA. The CDR3: CASRGGQGSTEKLFF. The CDR3 DNA is TGTGCCAGCAGGGGTGGGCAGGGATCTACTGAAAAACTGTTTTTT.

The chain carries TRBV27 and TRBJ2-7; 7 bases line up with TRBD1. Germline trimming cut 6 bases from V and 0 bases from J; bases unmatched to any gene: 5. Germline V gene sequence: CDR1 MNHEY, CDR2 SMNVEV (reference sequence). The CDR3 length is 14 residues. The CDR3 DNA reads TGTGCCAGCAGACCCGGGACAGCCTCCTACGAGCAGTACTTC. Translating it yields CASRPGTASYEQYF.

V gene TRBV28 combines with J gene TRBJ2-3; D is possibly TRBD1 (6 bases). Trimming cost V 5 bases and J 0 bases, with 9 bases left between them. The germline V gene encodes CDR1 MDHEN and CDR2 SYDVKM. The CDR3 runs 14 residues. CDR3 loop: CASSTQGSTDTQYF. CDR3 bases: TGTGCCAGCAGTACCCAGGGGAGCACAGATACGCAGTATTTT.

This clone was found a few times. In nucleotides, the CDR3 is TGTGCCAGCAGCCTAGGACTAGCGGGCACCGGGGAGCTGTTTTTT. Translation: CASSLGLAGTGELFF. This chain uses TRBV7-3 with TRBJ2-2; 11 nucleotides agree with TRBD2. The V segment lost 5 bases and the J segment 4 bases; nucleotides outside the gene matches: 3. Germline values: CDR1 SGHTA, CDR2 FQGTGA. The CDR3 consists of 15 residues.

J is TRBJ1-1 and V is TRBV6-2 or TRBV6-3; a weak D match, TRBD1 (6 bases). Per the germline V gene, CDR1 is MNHEY and CDR2 is SVGEGT. V lost 4 bases, J lost 7 bases, and 10 bases lay in between. This CDR3 region has 12 residues. The CDR3 DNA reads TGTGCCAGCAGTTCCAGGGGAATTGAAGCTTTCTTT. Its protein is CASSSRGIEAFF.

This clone was observed a handful of times. The chain joins TRBV6-2 or TRBV6-3 to TRBJ1-2; the match to TRBD1 covers 7 bases. The ends lost 5 bases at V and 7 bases at J; junction bases unmatched: 13. CDR3 length: 15 residues. Germline V lookup: CDR1 MNHEY, CDR2 SVGEGT. In nucleotides, the CDR3 is TGTGCCAGCAGTACAGACAGGGAGTTCGCGAGTGGCTACACCTTC. As protein: CASSTDREFASGYTF.

The gene calls are TRBV30 and TRBJ2-7; the match to TRBD1 covers 8 bases. The V segment lost 5 bases and the J segment 0 bases; nucleotides outside the gene matches: 6. The CDR3 has 14 residues. In germline, CDR1 is GTSNPN, CDR2 SVGIG (reference sequence). CDR3 loop: CAWGGTGDSYEQYF. CDR3 sequence (DNA): TGTGCCTGGGGTGGGACAGGCGACTCCTACGAGCAGTACTTC.

The chain joins TRBV5-1 to TRBJ1-2, with 9 bases aligning to TRBD1. The J segment lost 7 bases and the V segment lost 0 bases, leaving 4 bases of the junction unmatched. Germline V gene data show CDR1 as SGHRS and CDR2 as YFSETQ. This CDR3 has 14 residues. The CDR3 sequence is CASSLEQGAFGYTF. The CDR3, as DNA: TGCGCCAGCAGCTTGGAACAGGGGGCCTTTGGCTACACCTTC.

This clone has just a few counts. The chain employs TRBV2 and TRBJ2-2; 9 nucleotides line up with TRBD1. In germline, CDR1 is SNHLY, CDR2 FYNNEI. The CDR3 has 15 amino acids. V lost 2 bases and J lost 4; bases outside the gene matches: 2. CDR3 DNA sequence: TGTGCCAGCAGTGAAACAGGGGGCAGCACCGGGGAGCTGTTTTTT. It is translated as CASSETGGSTGELFF.

The chain has TRBV4-1 and TRBJ1-3, with D perhaps matching TRBD1 (5 bases). Per germline, CDR1 MGHRA and CDR2 YSYEKL. The V and J ends lost 3 bases and 0 bases respectively, with 15 bases between them. The CDR3 has 17 amino acids. The CDR3 DNA sequence: TGCGCCAGCAGCCAGACCCGGACACCAGTCTCTGGAAACACCATATATTTT. Its translation: CASSQTRTPVSGNTIYF.

This chain joins TRBV21-1 and TRBJ2-6; TRBD2, the D gene given by the table, was not confirmed from the DNA. TRBV21-1 is a pseudogene segment. The CDR3 is made up of 18 amino acids. The CDR3 region has the DNA TGTGCCAGCAGCAAAGCTAAGAGACTCCGCTCCGGGGCCAACGTCCTGACTTTC. Amino acids: CASSKAKRLRSGANVLTF.

The chain is built from TRBV24-1 and TRBJ2-3; D perhaps matches TRBD2 (6 bases). The germline V gene encodes CDR1 KGHDR and CDR2 SFDVKD. This CDR3 contains 16 residues. V was cut by 0 bases and J by 4 bases, with 13 bases left in between. The CDR3 spells CATSDLRGIPSDTQYF. CDR3 sequence (DNA): TGTGCCACCAGTGATTTGCGCGGGATCCCCTCAGATACGCAGTATTTT.

The chain couples TRBV28 to TRBJ1-2; TRBD1 matches at 8 bases. The CDR3 has 15 amino acids. Germline V gene sequence: CDR1 MDHEN, CDR2 SYDVKM. V shed 4 bases, J shed 4 bases, and the junction held 8 bases outside the gene matches. The chain's CDR3 is CASSSSGTGTYGYTF. CDR3 nucleotides: TGTGCCAGCAGTTCCTCCGGGACAGGCACCTATGGCTACACCTTC.